The rows below give T cell receptor beta chains drawn from one sample of a study of T cell repertoires in cytomegalovirus infection. TCRdb called the reads again in MiXCR, with one record for every CDR3 protein. This table holds roughly 920,000 distinct CDR3 sequences, approximately 31% found once. No antigen is known for these receptors. The material sequenced was cultured CD8+ T cells from PBMCs, taken from culture after CMV antigen stimulation. All receptors derive from a human donor in good health (CMV status not recorded). Some clones in this sample may be carry-over from other donors' samples. The conserved cysteine and the conserved F or W are not part of the CDR3 here. Each record gives: J gene, V gene, CDR3 protein.

TRBJ2-1 | TRBV28 | ASSFPGQGTRDEQF
TRBJ1-2 | TRBV28 | ASSFPRGAGS
TRBJ2-1 | TRBV7-6 | ASSLALPDRVKVIGSNEQF
TRBJ1-1 | TRBV6-5 | ASSYLVRGRRSQLNTEAF
TRBJ1-1 | TRBV7-8 | ASSLDTEAF
TRBJ1-4 | TRBV12-3/TRBV12-4 | ASSLKKLF
TRBJ1-1 | TRBV7-9 | ASSPPGQLNTEAF
TRBJ2-1 | TRBV29-1 | SVEEEQGVYNEQF
TRBJ1-1 | TRBV6-6 | ASSYKRDRRNTEAF
TRBJ2-7 | TRBV29-1 | SVVRGDTTYEQY
TRBJ2-5 | TRBV6-6 | ASEGQGEETQY
TRBJ1-2 | TRBV19 | ASSIVPGAYGYT
TRBJ2-3 | TRBV12-3/TRBV12-4 | ASSPTGSHTDTQY
TRBJ2-3 | TRBV7-9 | ASSFLAGAFTDTQY
TRBJ2-1 | TRBV6-1 | ASSYGTLGGGEQF
TRBJ2-3 | TRBV25-1 | ARTGTSGGPSTDTQY
TRBJ1-6 | TRBV7-9 | ASSLFGQHNSPLH
TRBJ1-1 | TRBV9 | ASSVTTGGETEAF
TRBJ1-1 | TRBV7-2 | ASSLGPYVGNTEAF
TRBJ2-5 | TRBV2 | ASRGTLETQY
TRBJ2-5 | TRBV5-5 | ASSLARGMQETQY
TRBJ2-7 | TRBV5-1 | ASSLHTDTYEQY